Listed below are T cell receptor beta chains from one sample, sequenced in a study of T cells after yellow fever vaccination. TCRdb redid the calling of the 5' RACE reads with MiXCR, one entry per CDR3 protein. Of 46,000 or so distinct CDR3 sequences in the sample, 6% to 7% were seen once. The material sequenced was PBMCs, either bulk or a sorted T-cell subset (CD4+, CD8+, memory, or dextramer-sorted; not recorded which), taken 45 days after the yellow fever booster vaccination. These receptors all stem from a man aged 30-40 years who received the YFV17D yellow fever vaccine. CDR3s include the opening cysteine and the closing phenylalanine or tryptophan. The D gene is left open where the match is weak. The size field is filled for only some rows; it gives once, few, many or a size class.

cdr3_length: 17; clone_size: many; d_call: TRBD2; j_call: TRBJ2-2; v_call: TRBV5-1; cdr3_nt: TGCGCCAGCAGCTTGGCGGCTAGCGGGAGTTCCGCCGGGGAGCTGTTTTTT; cdr3_aa: CASSLAASGSSAGELFF
cdr3_length: 11; clone_size: many; d_call: .; j_call: TRBJ2-7; v_call: TRBV6-2/TRBV6-3; cdr3_nt: TGTGCCAGCAGTACCTTGTACGAGCAGTACTTC; cdr3_aa: CASSTLYEQYF
cdr3_length: 14; clone_size: many; d_call: .; j_call: TRBJ2-7; v_call: TRBV5-1; cdr3_nt: TGCGCCAGCAGCTTGGTGCAGGGCGCGGTCGAGCAGTACTTC; cdr3_aa: CASSLVQGAVEQYF
cdr3_length: 21; clone_size: many; d_call: TRBD2; j_call: TRBJ2-1; v_call: TRBV15; cdr3_nt: TGTGCCACCAGCAGAGATATGGGCCTAGCGGGAGTGGGATATGACTACAATGAGCAGTTCTTC; cdr3_aa: CATSRDMGLAGVGYDYNEQFF
cdr3_length: 15; clone_size: many; d_call: TRBD2; j_call: TRBJ2-3; v_call: TRBV20-1; cdr3_nt: TGCAGTGCTACCCTAGCGGGAGGGCCAGGGGATACGCAGTATTTT; cdr3_aa: CSATLAGGPGDTQYF
cdr3_length: 14; clone_size: many; d_call: TRBD1; j_call: TRBJ2-5; v_call: TRBV6-2/TRBV6-3; cdr3_nt: TGTGCCAGCAGTACCGGGACAGGGCAAGAGACCCAGTACTTC; cdr3_aa: CASSTGTGQETQYF
cdr3_length: 15; clone_size: .; d_call: .; j_call: TRBJ2-5; v_call: TRBV12-3/TRBV12-4; cdr3_nt: TGTGCCAGCAGTTTAGCAGGAAGCCCCGCTGGGACCCAGTACTTC; cdr3_aa: CASSLAGSPAGTQYF
cdr3_length: 15; clone_size: many; d_call: .; j_call: TRBJ2-2; v_call: TRBV9; cdr3_nt: TGTGCCAGCAGCGTAGGCGCTAGCGAAAGCGGGGAGCTGTTTTTT; cdr3_aa: CASSVGASESGELFF
cdr3_length: 14; clone_size: .; d_call: .; j_call: TRBJ2-2; v_call: TRBV14; cdr3_nt: TGTGCCAGCAGCCCCAACAGAAGGGGGAGGGAGCTGTTTTTT; cdr3_aa: CASSPNRRGRELFF
cdr3_length: 18; clone_size: few; d_call: .; j_call: TRBJ1-5; v_call: TRBV4-2; cdr3_nt: TGTGCCAGCACCAAGGGATATCGGGGGACCCATAGCAATCAGCCCCAGCATTTT; cdr3_aa: CASTKGYRGTHSNQPQHF
cdr3_length: 14; clone_size: many; d_call: .; j_call: TRBJ2-5; v_call: TRBV5-1; cdr3_nt: TGCGCCAGCAGCGCGCTTGAATACGAAGAGACCCAGTACTTC; cdr3_aa: CASSALEYEETQYF
cdr3_length: 16; clone_size: few; d_call: .; j_call: TRBJ2-3; v_call: TRBV4-3; cdr3_nt: TGCGCCAGCAGCCAAACGTCGGGTTCCCCCGCAGATACGCAGTATTTT; cdr3_aa: CASSQTSGSPADTQYF
cdr3_length: 14; clone_size: many; d_call: .; j_call: TRBJ2-2; v_call: TRBV7-6; cdr3_nt: TGTGCCAGCAGCCCAACCGGCGGGGTTGGGGAGCTGTTTTTT; cdr3_aa: CASSPTGGVGELFF